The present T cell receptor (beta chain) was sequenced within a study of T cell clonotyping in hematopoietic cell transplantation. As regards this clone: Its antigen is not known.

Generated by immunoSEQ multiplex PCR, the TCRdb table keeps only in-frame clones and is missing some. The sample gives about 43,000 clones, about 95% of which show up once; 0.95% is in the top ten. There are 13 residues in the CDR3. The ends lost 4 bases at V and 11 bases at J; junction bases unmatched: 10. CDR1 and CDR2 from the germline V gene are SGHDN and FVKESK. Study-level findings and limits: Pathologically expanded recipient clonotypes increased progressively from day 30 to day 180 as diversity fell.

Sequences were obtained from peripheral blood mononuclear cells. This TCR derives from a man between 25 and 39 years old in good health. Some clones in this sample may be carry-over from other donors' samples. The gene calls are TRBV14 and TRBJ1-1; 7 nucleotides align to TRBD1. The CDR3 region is CASSLIQGRRAFF. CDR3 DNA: TGTGCCAGCAGCCTAATACAGGGGCGGCGGGCTTTCTTT.